This passage covers 21 T cell receptor beta chains from one sample sequenced in a study of T cells in localized non-small cell lung cancer. Produced via immunoSEQ multiplex PCR; TCRdb's table is partial and in-frame only. The sample consists of almost 1,000 clones, 15% to 25% of them appearing once. The sequencing here drew on normal lung tissue next to the tumor, taken before any cancer treatment. The origin of the receptors is a male donor aged 60 or older with stage II squamous cell lung carcinoma.

This clone qualifies as large. The V and J genes are TRBV11-3 and TRBJ2-1, with TRBD2 identical over 13 bases. V dropped 5 bases and J dropped 8; count of bases not matched to a gene: 18. Germline V gene lookup returns CDR1 SGHNT and CDR2 YENEEA. The CDR3 spans 19 residues. The CDR3 bases are TGTGCCAGCAGCGGAGGACTAGCGGGAGAAATAGCCCGTAGGGATGAGCAGTTCTTC. It is translated as CASSGGLAGEIARRDEQFF.

This clone is large (0.1 to 1%) within its sample. The chain joins TRBV7-2 to TRBJ2-7; 9 bases map to TRBD1. Germline V gives CDR1 SGHTA, CDR2 FQGNSA. The V segment lost 5 bases and the J segment 4 bases; nucleotides outside the gene matches: 3. The CDR3 spans 13 residues. The CDR3 nucleotides are TGTGCCAGCAGCATAGGACAGGGGTACGAGCAGTACTTC. Encoded protein: CASSIGQGYEQYF. Full variable domain (remainder filled in from reference TRBV7-2 and TRBJ2-7): GAGVSQSPSNKVTEKGKDVELRCDPISGHTALYWYRQSLGQGLEFLIYFQGNSAPDKSGLPSDRFSAERTGGSVSTLTIQRTQQEDSAVYLCASSIGQGYEQYFGPGTRLTVT.

By sample share, this clone is medium-sized. This chain connects TRBV11-3 to TRBJ2-7, with TRBD1 as a possible D gene (6 bases). Trimming shortened V by 4 bases and J by 0 bases, and 10 bases separated the two germline ends. Germline V gives CDR1 SGHNT, CDR2 YENEEA. The CDR3 runs to 14 residues. The CDR3 is CASSSQGSSYEQYF. CDR3 nucleotide sequence: TGTGCCAGCAGCTCCCAGGGGAGCTCCTACGAGCAGTACTTC.

This clone occurred a few times. The chain carries TRBV11-3 and TRBJ2-2, with D possibly matching TRBD1 (6 bases). The CDR3 loop spans 14 amino acids. V was clipped by 5 bases and J by 7 bases, with 14 bases between them. CDR1 and CDR2 from the germline V gene are SGHNT and YENEEA. CDR3 coding DNA: TGTGCCAGCAGCGCAACAGGGCTGGACGGGGAGCTGTTTTTT. Protein product: CASSATGLDGELFF.

V is TRBV19 and J is TRBJ1-1, with D possibly being TRBD1 (5 bases). V gave up 10 bases and J gave up 5 bases, with 17 bases separating them. CDR3 length: 13 amino acids. Germline CDR1 LNHDA, CDR2 SQIVND (reference sequence). CDR3 in amino acids: CATSGRAGTEAFF. Written as DNA, the CDR3 is TGTGCCACCTCGGGCAGGGCAGGTACTGAAGCTTTCTTT.

The V gene is TRBV11-3, the J gene TRBJ2-3, with TRBD2 matching 9 bases. J gave up 3 bases and V 3 bases, and 7 bases lay outside the gene matches. The CDR3 is 16 amino acids. Germline assignment: CDR1 SGHNT and CDR2 YENEEA. This chain's CDR3 is CASSFRSGGQTDTQYF. CDR3 nucleotides: TGTGCCAGCAGCTTCAGGAGCGGGGGGCAAACAGATACGCAGTATTTT.

This clone was seen only a few times. The V and J genes are TRBV14 and TRBJ1-2, with 8 bases aligning to TRBD1. J was trimmed by 3 bases and V by 1 base; bases with no gene match: 10. The CDR3 runs to 17 residues. From germline, CDR1 is SGHDN and CDR2 FVKESK. CDR3 nucleotide sequence: TGTGCCAGCAGCCAAGCCGGGACAGGTCCGAACGACTATGGCTACACCTTC. Translated, it gives CASSQAGTGPNDYGYTF.

In DNA, the CDR3 is TGTGCCAGCTCTTCGACTGCCCGTACCCAAGAGACCCAGTACTTC. Translated: CASSSTARTQETQYF. This sequence joins TRBV18 and TRBJ2-5, with D hard to call. The V gene's germline CDR1 is KGHSH and CDR2 LQKENI. This CDR3 is 15 amino acids long. V was trimmed by 6 bases and J by 1 base, leaving 15 bases between them.

By share, this clone counts as medium-sized. V usage is TRBV11-3 and J usage is TRBJ1-3, with 7 nucleotides matching TRBD1. The ends lost 4 bases at V and 4 bases at J; junction bases unmatched: 7. Germline V gives CDR1 SGHNT, CDR2 YENEEA. The CDR3 has 15 amino acids. This CDR3 is CASSSPQGQGNTIYF. Here the CDR3 DNA reads TGTGCCAGCAGCTCCCCACAGGGGCAGGGAAACACCATATATTTT.

This clone has a handful of counts. This chain uses TRBV9 with TRBJ1-2; D uncertain. Germline CDR1 reads SGDLS; CDR2 reads YYNGEE. Trimming cost V 4 bases and J 8 bases, with 30 bases left between them. The CDR3 covers 18 residues. The DNA of the CDR3 is TGTGCCAGCAGCCCCGGGGTTGGTTCGGATTTCCCCCCTCAGGGCTACACCTTC. It is translated as CASSPGVGSDFPPQGYTF.

The chain joins TRBV5-1 to TRBJ1-3; TRBD1 matches at 7 bases. CDR3 length equals 17 residues. CDR1 is SGHRS and CDR2 is YFSETQ in the germline V gene. With 4 bases clipped from V and 0 bases from J, the junction kept 10 bases outside the gene matches. DNA of the CDR3: TGCGCCAGCAGCATAGGGGGCGCATCCAACTCTGGAAACACCATATATTTT. Translated, it gives CASSIGGASNSGNTIYF.

The chain couples TRBV23-1 to TRBJ1-1; 8 bases match TRBD1. TRBV23-1 is given ORF status, its function remaining uncertain. J lost 8 bases, V lost 6 bases, and 8 bases had no gene match. The CDR3 loop spans 13 amino acids. The CDR3: CASSQVGDREAFF. CDR3 bases: TGCGCCAGCAGCCAAGTCGGGGACAGGGAAGCTTTCTTT.

This chain joins TRBV5-1 and TRBJ1-2; D not certain. CDR1 is SGHRS and CDR2 is YFSETQ in the germline V gene. V was trimmed by 0 bases and J by 4 bases, leaving 10 bases between them. There are 14 residues in the CDR3. CDR3 protein: CASSLAGLTYGYTF. The CDR3 region has the DNA TGCGCCAGCAGCTTGGCGGGCCTGACCTATGGCTACACCTTC.

V is TRBV19 and J is TRBJ2-2; 11 nucleotides match TRBD2. This CDR3 has 15 amino acids. Per germline, CDR1 LNHDA and CDR2 SQIVND (reference sequence). J lost 6 bases, V lost 5 bases, and 5 bases had no gene match. The DNA for the CDR3 is TGTGCCAGTAGTCAACTAGCGGGAGTTGCCGGGGAGCTGTTTTTT. Its protein is CASSQLAGVAGELFF.

This clone was detected a few times. V usage is TRBV14 and J usage is TRBJ1-1, with D possibly TRBD1 on 5 matching bases. The V end was cut by 6 bases, the J end by 4 bases, with 18 bases between. The CDR3 is made up of 15 amino acids. Per germline, CDR1 SGHDN and CDR2 FVKESK. The CDR3 region has the DNA TGTGCCAGCAGTGAAGCGGGGGGATTGAGCACTGAAGCTTTCTTT. Amino acids: CASSEAGGLSTEAFF. Full variable domain (remainder filled in from reference TRBV14 and TRBJ1-1): EAGVTQFPSHSVIEKGQTVTLRCDPISGHDNLYWYRRVMGKEIKFLLHFVKESKQDESGMPNNRFLAERTGGTYSTLKVQPAELEDSGVYFCASSEAGGLSTEAFFGQGTRLTVV.

This clone has just a few counts. This chain connects TRBV19 to TRBJ2-3, with D possibly being TRBD1 or TRBD2 (5 bases each). Germline V lookup: CDR1 LNHDA, CDR2 SQIVND (reference sequence). The V end lost 4 bases, the J end lost 5 bases, and 10 bases lay between the germline ends. The CDR3 length is 13 residues. For the CDR3, the DNA is TGTGCCAGTAGTAGTGCAGGGAGAGATACGCAGTATTTT. Translated, it gives CASSSAGRDTQYF.

The V and J genes are TRBV28 and TRBJ1-4; 7 nucleotides align to TRBD1. With V trimmed by 3 bases and J by 8 bases, 9 bases remained unmatched. The CDR3 runs 15 residues. CDR1 and CDR2 (germline): MDHEN, SYDVKM. CDR3 DNA sequence: TGTGCCAGCAGTTTTTTGACAGGGAGTATCGAAAAACTGTTTTTT. Translated: CASSFLTGSIEKLFF.

This clone was seen a handful of times. The chain carries TRBV28 and TRBJ2-2, with 9 nucleotides matching TRBD2. V shed 1 base, J shed 9 bases, and the junction held 12 bases outside the gene matches. Germline values: CDR1 MDHEN, CDR2 SYDVKM. This CDR3 region has 17 residues. The CDR3 loop is CASSLFRSSGRNRELFF. The CDR3 nucleotides read TGTGCCAGCAGTTTATTCCGGAGTAGCGGGAGAAACCGGGAGCTGTTTTTT.

The chain joins TRBV6-8 to TRBJ2-7, with 8 bases lining up with TRBD2. Per germline, CDR1 MNHGY and CDR2 SAAAGT. Trimming removed 6 bases from V and 2 bases from J; junction bases left unmatched: 6. This CDR3 has 14 amino acids. CDR3 nucleotides: TGTGCCAGCAGGTTAGCGGGACTCCCCTACGAGCAGTACTTC. It translates to CASRLAGLPYEQYF.

This clone appeared a few times. The chain has TRBV6-8 and TRBJ1-5, with TRBD1 matching 7 bases. V dropped 6 bases and J dropped 6; count of bases not matched to a gene: 8. The CDR3 consists of 14 residues. Per germline, CDR1 MNHGY and CDR2 SAAAGT. The CDR3 spells CASRGTVGRQPQHF. CDR3 in DNA: TGTGCCAGCAGAGGGACAGTTGGTCGTCAGCCCCAGCATTTT.

This clone came up a few times. The gene calls are TRBV19 and TRBJ1-5; D remains unclear. V was cut by 3 bases and J by 4 bases, with 10 bases left in between. The CDR3 has 14 amino acids. Looked up from germline, CDR1 is LNHDA and CDR2 is SQIVND (reference sequence). CDR3 sequence: CASSIPMGNQPQHF. In nucleotides, the CDR3 is TGTGCCAGTAGTATTCCTATGGGGAATCAGCCCCAGCATTTT.